This T cell receptor (beta chain) is drawn from a study of blood T cells in healthy people across ages. As for the study in general: Template switching caught about one barcoded beta molecule for each two T cells. General study results and limits: It was the long-lived donors that had more naive CD4+ cells and higher diversity than aged donors.

Using a J-beta primer mix together with a sample-barcoded 5' primer, a second PCR was run for roughly 6 to 12 cycles. A minimum of 2.5 million CDR3-containing paired-end reads was obtained for each sample. TCRdb recomputed calls from the 5' RACE reads with MiXCR, one row per CDR3 protein. The sample includes around 1,500,000 distinct CDR3 sequences, 28% of them seen just once. Extracted total RNA amounted to at least 5 micrograms for each sample. There are a few counts of this clonotype. Its antigen is unidentified. CDR3 length: 16 residues. V shed 6 bases and J 4 bases; nucleotides not matched to a gene: 10.

This receptor was obtained from a woman in her thirties in good health. Material: blood. The rearrangement joins TRBV12-3 or TRBV12-4 to TRBJ2-5; 11 bases are shared with TRBD1. The CDR3 nucleotides are TGTGCCAGCAGGGAAGGGGGGACAGGGGGGAGAGAGACCCAGTACTTC. Amino acids: CASREGGTGGRETQYF.